A selection of T cell receptor beta chains follows, all from one sample in a study of sequential checkpoint blockade in melanoma. Measured with immunoSEQ multiplex PCR; TCRdb has only the in-frame clones, and not every one. The sample consists of around 680 clones, roughly 28% of them appearing once. This sample comprised tumor tissue (inferred from file names), obtained from a patient given nivolumab and ipilimumab in sequence. These receptors all come from a human donor with melanoma. Both conserved end residues are part of each CDR3. Each record gives: CDR3 length, J gene, D gene, clone size, V gene, CDR3 protein, CDR3 DNA. A D gene is named only where the DNA matches it firmly. Not all rows give a size; the values are once, few, many and, for expanded clones, a class.

length: 13
J: TRBJ1-2
D: .
size: .
V: TRBV6-8
CDR3: CAITRRPNYGYTF
DNA: TGTGCCATCACACGACGGCCTAACTATGGCTACACCTTC

length: 14
J: TRBJ2-3
D: TRBD1
size: medium-sized
V: TRBV11-3
CDR3: CASSPTGDTDTQYF
DNA: TGTGCCAGCAGCCCCACAGGGGACACAGATACGCAGTATTTT

length: 20
J: TRBJ2-6
D: TRBD1
size: .
V: TRBV28
CDR3: CASSSFTSGQGKAGANVLTF
DNA: TGTGCCAGCAGCTCATTTACCTCGGGACAGGGAAAGGCTGGGGCCAACGTCCTGACTTTC

length: 16
J: TRBJ2-3
D: .
size: few
V: TRBV12-2
CDR3: CASRPGNRGQPDTQYF
DNA: TGTGCAAGTCGTCCAGGGAACAGGGGGCAACCAGATACGCAGTATTTT

length: 12
J: TRBJ2-7
D: TRBD1
size: once
V: TRBV29-1
CDR3: CSVGDSTYEQYF
DNA: TGCAGCGTGGGGGACAGCACCTACGAGCAGTACTTC

length: 16
J: TRBJ2-5
D: TRBD2
size: .
V: TRBV25-1
CDR3: CASSEGMGRELETQYF
DNA: TGTGCCAGCAGTGAAGGGATGGGGCGGGAGCTAGAGACCCAGTACTTC

length: 16
J: TRBJ1-6
D: .
size: .
V: TRBV6-7
CDR3: CATKEHSQRGVSPLHF
DNA: TGTGCCACCAAAGAACATTCACAACGGGGAGTTTCACCCCTCCACTTT

length: 13
J: TRBJ2-3
D: TRBD1
size: .
V: TRBV25-1
CDR3: CASSTGGTDTQYF
DNA: TGTGCCAGCAGCACAGGGGGCACAGATACGCAGTATTTT

length: 13
J: TRBJ1-1
D: .
size: .
V: TRBV7-2
CDR3: CASSLTLGTEAFF
DNA: TGTGCCAGCAGCCTTACTTTGGGCACTGAAGCTTTCTTT

length: 16
J: TRBJ2-3
D: TRBD2
size: .
V: TRBV18
CDR3: CASSLASGGYTDTQYF
DNA: TGTGCCAGCTCACTAGCTAGCGGGGGATACACAGATACGCAGTATTTT

length: 19
J: TRBJ1-4
D: .
size: .
V: TRBV28
CDR3: CASSIEQLTFDGSREKLFF
DNA: TGTGCCAGCAGTATCGAACAGCTAACTTTCGATGGGAGTAGGGAAAAACTGTTTTTT

length: 13
J: TRBJ1-6
D: .
size: medium-sized
V: TRBV2
CDR3: CASRGGGNSPLHF
DNA: TGTGCCAGCCGGGGAGGGGGGAATTCACCCCTCCACTTT

length: 13
J: TRBJ1-5
D: .
size: few
V: TRBV6-8
CDR3: CASSSYSNQPQHF
DNA: TGTGCCAGCAGTTCTTATAGCAATCAGCCCCAGCATTTT

length: 12
J: TRBJ1-2
D: .
size: few
V: TRBV19
CDR3: CASKGLNYGYTF
DNA: TGTGCCAGTAAGGGACTTAACTATGGCTACACCTTC

length: 14
J: TRBJ1-4
D: .
size: .
V: TRBV12-5
CDR3: CAGGKYTTNEKLFF
DNA: TGTGCCGGCGGTAAATATACAACTAATGAAAAACTGTTTTTT

length: 16
J: TRBJ2-7
D: TRBD2
size: large
V: TRBV11-3
CDR3: CASTPTYGGSRYEQYF
DNA: TGTGCCAGCACCCCAACTTACGGCGGGAGTCGCTACGAGCAGTACTTC

length: 16
J: TRBJ2-1
D: .
size: medium-sized
V: TRBV1
CDR3: CASSQDIGGVYNEQFF
DNA: TGCGCCAGCAGCCAAGATATTGGAGGGGTCTACAATGAGCAGTTCTTC

length: 15
J: TRBJ2-3
D: .
size: .
V: TRBV14
CDR3: CASSLWATMGDTQYF
DNA: TGTGCCAGCAGCCTTTGGGCCACCATGGGTGATACGCAGTATTTT

length: 18
J: TRBJ2-1
D: .
size: .
V: TRBV19
CDR3: CASSKGGYASSSYNEQFF
DNA: TGTGCCAGTAGTAAAGGGGGGTACGCATCGAGCTCCTACAATGAGCAGTTCTTC

length: 14
J: TRBJ2-1
D: TRBD1
size: few
V: TRBV11-3
CDR3: CASSLGTGYNEQFF
DNA: TGTGCCAGCAGCTTAGGGACAGGCTACAATGAGCAGTTCTTC

length: 12
J: TRBJ1-1
D: .
size: few
V: TRBV9
CDR3: CASSGMEQGTFF
DNA: TGTGCCAGCAGTGGAATGGAACAGGGTACTTTCTTT

length: 15
J: TRBJ2-7
D: TRBD1
size: .
V: TRBV6-8
CDR3: CASSSPDRGPAEQYF
DNA: TGTGCCAGCAGTTCTCCGGACAGGGGGCCGGCCGAGCAGTACTTC